This T cell receptor (beta chain) was sequenced during a study of blood T cell repertoires in COVID-19. TCRdb's table, derived via immunoSEQ multiplex PCR, lists solely in-frame clones and lacks some. The sample comprises almost 55,000 clones, over 80% of which are singletons, and about 3.5% rests with the top ten. The V gene end was trimmed by 4 bases and the J gene end by 2 bases; junction bases not matched to a gene: 8. The germline V gene encodes CDR1 SGHNT and CDR2 YYREEE (reference sequence). CDR3 size: 17 residues. Material: peripheral blood. The V call is TRBV5-4, the J call TRBJ2-6, with 8 bases lining up with TRBD2. The source of this sequence is a human donor in a cohort sampled during active COVID-19. The CDR3 DNA is TGTGCCAGCAGCCTTGCTAGTAGCGGGACTGGGGCCAACGTCCTGACTTTC. Translation: CASSLASSGTGANVLTF.